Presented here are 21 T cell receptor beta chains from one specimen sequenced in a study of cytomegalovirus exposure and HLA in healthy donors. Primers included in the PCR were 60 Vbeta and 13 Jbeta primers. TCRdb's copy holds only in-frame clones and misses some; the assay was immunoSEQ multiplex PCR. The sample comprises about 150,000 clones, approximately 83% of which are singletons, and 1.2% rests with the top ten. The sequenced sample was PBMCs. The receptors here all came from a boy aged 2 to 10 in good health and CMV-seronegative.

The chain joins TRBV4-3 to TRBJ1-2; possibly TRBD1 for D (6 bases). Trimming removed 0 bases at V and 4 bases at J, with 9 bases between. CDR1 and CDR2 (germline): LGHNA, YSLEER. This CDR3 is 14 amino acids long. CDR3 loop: CASSQETGRYGYTF. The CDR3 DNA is TGCGCCAGCAGCCAAGAGACAGGTCGCTATGGCTACACCTTC.

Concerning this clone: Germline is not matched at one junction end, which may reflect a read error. The CDR3 DNA reads as TGTGCCAGCAGTGAAGTCTTAGGGGAGGTATTC. This codes for CASSEVLGEVF. V is TRBV6-1 and J is TRBJ2-7; weak D call: TRBD2 (6 bases). The CDR3 totals 11 residues. CDR1 and CDR2 (germline): MNHNS, SASEGT.

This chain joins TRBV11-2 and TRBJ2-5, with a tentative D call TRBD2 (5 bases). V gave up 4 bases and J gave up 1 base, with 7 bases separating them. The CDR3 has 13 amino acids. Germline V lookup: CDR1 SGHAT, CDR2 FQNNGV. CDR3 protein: CASSSEVQETQYF. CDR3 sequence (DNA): TGTGCCAGCAGCTCGGAGGTCCAAGAGACCCAGTACTTC. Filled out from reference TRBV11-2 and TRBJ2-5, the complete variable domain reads EAGVAQSPRYKIIEKRQSVAFWCNPISGHATLYWYQQILGQGPKLLIQFQNNGVVDDSQLPKDRFSAERLKGVDSTLKIQPAKLEDSAVYLCASSSEVQETQYFGPGTRLLVL.

CDR3 in DNA: TGTGCCAGCAGCGCCACGGGGGGCCAAGAGACCCAGTACTTC. It encodes CASSATGGQETQYF. This rearrangement joins TRBV9 to TRBJ2-5; 7 bases match TRBD2. V trimming: 3 bases; J trimming: 1 base; junction bases outside the gene matches: 3. Looked up from germline, CDR1 is SGDLS and CDR2 is YYNGEE. The CDR3 consists of 14 residues.

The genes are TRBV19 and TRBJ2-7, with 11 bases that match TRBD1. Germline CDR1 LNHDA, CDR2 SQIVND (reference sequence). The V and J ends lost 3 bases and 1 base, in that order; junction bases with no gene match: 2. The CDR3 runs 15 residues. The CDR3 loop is CASSIGQGASYEQYF. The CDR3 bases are TGTGCCAGTAGTATCGGACAGGGGGCATCCTACGAGCAGTACTTC.

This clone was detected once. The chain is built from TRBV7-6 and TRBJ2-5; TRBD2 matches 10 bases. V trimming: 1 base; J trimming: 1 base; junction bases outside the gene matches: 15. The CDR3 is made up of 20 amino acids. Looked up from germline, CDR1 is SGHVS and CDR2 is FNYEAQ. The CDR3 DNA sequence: TGTGCCAGCAGCTTAGTCCCTAGCGGGGGACGAAATACGCTCCAAGAGACCCAGTACTTC. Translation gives CASSLVPSGGRNTLQETQYF.

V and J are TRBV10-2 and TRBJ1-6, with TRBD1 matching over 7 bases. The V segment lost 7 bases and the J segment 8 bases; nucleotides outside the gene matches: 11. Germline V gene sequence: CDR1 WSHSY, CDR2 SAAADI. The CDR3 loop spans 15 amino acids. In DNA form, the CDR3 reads TGCGCCAGCAAGACAGGGAAAGGAGTGGATTCACCCCTCCACTTT. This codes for CASKTGKGVDSPLHF.

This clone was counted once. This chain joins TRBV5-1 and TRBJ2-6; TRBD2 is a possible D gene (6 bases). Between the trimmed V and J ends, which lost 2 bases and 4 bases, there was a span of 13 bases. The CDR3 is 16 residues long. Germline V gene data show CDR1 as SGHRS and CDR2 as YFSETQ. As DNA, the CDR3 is TGCGCCAGCAGCTTAGGCGGGAACTACGGGGCCAACGTCCTGACTTTC. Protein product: CASSLGGNYGANVLTF.

CDR3 coding DNA: TGTGCCAGCTCACCGGGACAGAGAAATGAAAAACTGTTTTTT. It yields the protein CASSPGQRNEKLFF. The chain joins TRBV18 to TRBJ1-4, with 7 nucleotides matching TRBD1. The CDR3 is made up of 14 amino acids. Germline assignment: CDR1 KGHSH and CDR2 LQKENI. Trimming cost V 3 bases and J 5 bases; bases outside gene matches: 3.

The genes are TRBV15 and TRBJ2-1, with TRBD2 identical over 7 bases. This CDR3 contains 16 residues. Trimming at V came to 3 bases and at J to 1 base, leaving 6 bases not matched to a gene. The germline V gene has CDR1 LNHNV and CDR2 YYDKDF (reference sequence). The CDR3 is CATSREFGGSYNEQFF. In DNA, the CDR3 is TGTGCCACCAGCAGGGAATTCGGGGGGTCCTACAATGAGCAGTTCTTC.

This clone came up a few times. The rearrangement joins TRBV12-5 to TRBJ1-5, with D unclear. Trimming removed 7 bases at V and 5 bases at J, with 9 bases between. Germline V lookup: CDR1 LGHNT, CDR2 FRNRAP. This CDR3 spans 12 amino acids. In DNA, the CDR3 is TGTGCTAGTGCCTTACGGGATCAGCCCCAGCATTTT. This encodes CASALRDQPQHF.

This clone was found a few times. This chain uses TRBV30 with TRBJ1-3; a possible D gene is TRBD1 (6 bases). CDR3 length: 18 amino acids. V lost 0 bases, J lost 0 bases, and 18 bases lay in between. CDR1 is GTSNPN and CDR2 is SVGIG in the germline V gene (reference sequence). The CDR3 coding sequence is TGTGCCTGGAGTGTATCTTCGGGACACCACTTCTCTGGAAACACCATATATTTT. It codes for CAWSVSSGHHFSGNTIYF.

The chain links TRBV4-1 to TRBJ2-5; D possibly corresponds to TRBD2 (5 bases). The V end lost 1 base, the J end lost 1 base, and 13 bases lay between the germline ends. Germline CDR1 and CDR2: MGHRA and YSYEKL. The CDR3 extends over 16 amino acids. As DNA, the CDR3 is TGCGCCAGCAGCCAAGCGGAGGAAGGGTTCCAAGAGACCCAGTACTTC. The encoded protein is CASSQAEEGFQETQYF.

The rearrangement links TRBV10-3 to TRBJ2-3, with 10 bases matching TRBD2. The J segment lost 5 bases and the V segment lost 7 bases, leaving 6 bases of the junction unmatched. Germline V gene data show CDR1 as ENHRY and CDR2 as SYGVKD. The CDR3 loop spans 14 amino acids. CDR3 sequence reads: CAIKGTSAVDTQYF. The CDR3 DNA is TGTGCCATCAAAGGGACTAGCGCTGTAGATACGCAGTATTTT.

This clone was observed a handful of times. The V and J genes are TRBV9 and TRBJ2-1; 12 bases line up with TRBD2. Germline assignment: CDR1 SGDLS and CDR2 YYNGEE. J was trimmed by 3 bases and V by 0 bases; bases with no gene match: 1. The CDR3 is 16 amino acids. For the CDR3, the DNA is TGTGCCAGCAGCGTAGGACTAGCGGGAGTCTACAATGAGCAGTTCTTC. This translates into CASSVGLAGVYNEQFF.

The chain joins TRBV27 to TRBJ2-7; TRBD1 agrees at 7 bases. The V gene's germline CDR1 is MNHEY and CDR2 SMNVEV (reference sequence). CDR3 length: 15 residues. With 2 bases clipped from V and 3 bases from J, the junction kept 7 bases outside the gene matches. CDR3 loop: CASSLRQGVIYEQYF. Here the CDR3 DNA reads TGTGCCAGCAGTTTAAGGCAGGGGGTGATCTACGAGCAGTACTTC.

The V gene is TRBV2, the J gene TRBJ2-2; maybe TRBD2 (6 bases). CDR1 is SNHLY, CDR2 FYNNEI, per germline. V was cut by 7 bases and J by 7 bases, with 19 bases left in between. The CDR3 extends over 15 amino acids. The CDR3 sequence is CASILAGPVGGELFF. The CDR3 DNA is TGTGCCAGCATCTTGGCGGGGCCTGTCGGCGGGGAGCTGTTTTTT.

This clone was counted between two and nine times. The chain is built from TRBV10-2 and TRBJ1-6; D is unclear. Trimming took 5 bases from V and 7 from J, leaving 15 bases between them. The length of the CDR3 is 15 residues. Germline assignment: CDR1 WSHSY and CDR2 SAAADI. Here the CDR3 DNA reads TGCGCCAGCAGTCCTGGTGACGGAGAAAATTCACCCCTCCACTTT. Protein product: CASSPGDGENSPLHF.

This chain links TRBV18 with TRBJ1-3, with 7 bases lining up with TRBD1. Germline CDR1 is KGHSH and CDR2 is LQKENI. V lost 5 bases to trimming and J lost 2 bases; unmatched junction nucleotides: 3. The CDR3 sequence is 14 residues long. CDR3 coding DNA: TGTGCCAGCTCATCCGACAGGGCTGGAAACACCATATATTTT. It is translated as CASSSDRAGNTIYF.

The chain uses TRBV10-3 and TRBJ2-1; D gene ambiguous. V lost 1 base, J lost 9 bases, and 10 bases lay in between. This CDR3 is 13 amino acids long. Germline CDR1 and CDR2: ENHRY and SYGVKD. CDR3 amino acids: CAISEFPRIEQFF. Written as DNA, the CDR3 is TGTGCCATCAGTGAGTTTCCTAGGATTGAGCAGTTCTTC.

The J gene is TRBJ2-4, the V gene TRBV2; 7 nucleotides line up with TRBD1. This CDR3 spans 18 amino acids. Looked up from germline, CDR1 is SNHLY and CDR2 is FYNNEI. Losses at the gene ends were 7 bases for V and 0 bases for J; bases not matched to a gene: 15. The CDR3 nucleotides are TGTGCCAGCACTGGGGACAGCCCGACCACTTTAGCCAAAAACATTCAGTACTTC. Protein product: CASTGDSPTTLAKNIQYF.